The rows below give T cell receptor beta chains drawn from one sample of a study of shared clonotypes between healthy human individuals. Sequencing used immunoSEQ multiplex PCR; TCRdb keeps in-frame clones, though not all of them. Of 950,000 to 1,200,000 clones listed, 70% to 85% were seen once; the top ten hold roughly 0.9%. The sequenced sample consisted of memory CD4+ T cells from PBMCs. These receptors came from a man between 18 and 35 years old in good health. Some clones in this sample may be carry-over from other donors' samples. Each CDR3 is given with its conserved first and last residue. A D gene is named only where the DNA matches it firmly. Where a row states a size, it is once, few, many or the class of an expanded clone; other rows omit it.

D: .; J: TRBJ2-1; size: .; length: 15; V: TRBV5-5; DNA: TGTGCCAGCAGCGCCGTCGGGGATACCTACAATGAGCAGTTCTTC; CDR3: CASSAVGDTYNEQFF
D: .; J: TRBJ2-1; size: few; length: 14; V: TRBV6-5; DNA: TGTGCCAGCAGTCCGGGGGCGGCACGGAATGAGCAGTTCTTC; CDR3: CASSPGAARNEQFF
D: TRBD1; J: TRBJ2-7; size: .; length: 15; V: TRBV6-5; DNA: TGTGCCAGCAGTTACTGGACAGGGGGCCCCTACGAGCAGTACTTC; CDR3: CASSYWTGGPYEQYF
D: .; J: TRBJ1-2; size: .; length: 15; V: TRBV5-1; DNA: TGCGCCAGCAGCTTGGGATTCGGAGACAGCTATGGCTACACCTTC; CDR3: CASSLGFGDSYGYTF
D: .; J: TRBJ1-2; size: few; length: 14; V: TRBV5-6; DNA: TGTGCCAGCAGCTTGAGACAAAGCGGCTATGGCTACACCTTC; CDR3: CASSLRQSGYGYTF
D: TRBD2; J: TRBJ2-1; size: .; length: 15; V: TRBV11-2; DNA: TGTGCCAGCAGGGGGGCTAGCGGGACCTACAATGAGCAGTTCTTC; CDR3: CASRGASGTYNEQFF
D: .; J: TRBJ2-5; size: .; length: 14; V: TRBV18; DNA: TGTGCCAGCTCACCGAGACGGGCCCAAGAGACCCAGTACTTC; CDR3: CASSPRRAQETQYF
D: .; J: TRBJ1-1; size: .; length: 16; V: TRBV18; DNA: TGTGCCAGCTCCACGAGGACGGTTACCTTGAGCACTGAAGCTTTCTTT; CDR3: CASSTRTVTLSTEAFF
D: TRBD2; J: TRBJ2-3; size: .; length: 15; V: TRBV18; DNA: TGTGCCAGCTCACCGATGGGGGGGAACACAGATACGCAGTATTTT; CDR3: CASSPMGGNTDTQYF
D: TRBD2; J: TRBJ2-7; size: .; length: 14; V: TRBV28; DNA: TGTGCCAGCAGCCCACTAGCGGGAGCGTTAGGGCAGTACTTC; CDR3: CASSPLAGALGQYF
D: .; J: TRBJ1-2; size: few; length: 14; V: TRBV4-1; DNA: TGCGCCAGCAGCCAGGCCCAACGGGGCTATGGCTACACCTTC; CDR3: CASSQAQRGYGYTF
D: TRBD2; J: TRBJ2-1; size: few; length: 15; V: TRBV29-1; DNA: TGCAGCGTTGAAGGGGGACTAGCGGGAGACGATGAGCAGTTCTTC; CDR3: CSVEGGLAGDDEQFF
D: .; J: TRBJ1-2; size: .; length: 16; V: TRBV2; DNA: TGTGCCAGCAGTGCCTGGACAAACCAACGGAACTATGGCTACACCTTC; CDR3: CASSAWTNQRNYGYTF
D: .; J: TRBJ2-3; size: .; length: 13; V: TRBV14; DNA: TGTGCCAGCAGCCAAGTATACGGGGATACGCAGTATTTT; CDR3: CASSQVYGDTQYF
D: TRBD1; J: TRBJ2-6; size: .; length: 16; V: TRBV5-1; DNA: TGCGCCAGCAGCTTGCCCAGGGGGACTGGGGCCAACGTCCTGACTTTC; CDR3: CASSLPRGTGANVLTF
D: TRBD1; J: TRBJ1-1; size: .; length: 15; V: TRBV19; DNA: TGTGCCAGTAGTCAACCGACAGGGTCGGCCACTGAAGCTTTCTTT; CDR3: CASSQPTGSATEAFF
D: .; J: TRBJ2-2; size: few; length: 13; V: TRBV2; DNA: TGTGCCAGCAGTGAAAAGGTCTCCGGGGAGCTGTTTTTT; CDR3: CASSEKVSGELFF
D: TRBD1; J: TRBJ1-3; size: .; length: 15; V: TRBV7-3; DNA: TGTGCCAGCAGCTTGGCAGGGGGTTCAGGAAACACCATATATTTT; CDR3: CASSLAGGSGNTIYF
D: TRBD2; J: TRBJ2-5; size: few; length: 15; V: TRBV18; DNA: TGTGCCAGCTCACCACGGACTAGCGGAGGGAAGACCCAGTACTTC; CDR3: CASSPRTSGGKTQYF
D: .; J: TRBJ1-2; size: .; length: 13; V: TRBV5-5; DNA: TGTGCCAGCAGCTTGGTGGGGTTGGATGGCTACACCTTC; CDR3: CASSLVGLDGYTF
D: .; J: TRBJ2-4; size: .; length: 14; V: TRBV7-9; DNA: TGTGCCAGCAGCACGACAGGCGGCAAAAACATTCAGTACTTC; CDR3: CASSTTGGKNIQYF
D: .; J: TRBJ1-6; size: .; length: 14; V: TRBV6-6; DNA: TGTGCCAGCACCGTAAACGGACAAAATTCACCCCTCCACTTT; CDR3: CASTVNGQNSPLHF
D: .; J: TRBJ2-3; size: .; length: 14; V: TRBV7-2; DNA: TGTGCCAGCAGCTTAGGTGTCCACACAGATACGCAGTATTTT; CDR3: CASSLGVHTDTQYF
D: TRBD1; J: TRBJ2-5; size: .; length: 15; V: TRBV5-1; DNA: TGCGCCAGCAGCCTATTAGGGACAGTACAAGAGACCCAGTACTTC; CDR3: CASSLLGTVQETQYF
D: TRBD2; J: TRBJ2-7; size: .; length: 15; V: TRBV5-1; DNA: TGCGCCAGCAGCTTGGCCGGACTAGCGGATTACGAGCAGTACTTC; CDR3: CASSLAGLADYEQYF
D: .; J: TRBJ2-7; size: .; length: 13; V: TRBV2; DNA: TGTGCCACCCGAACCGACAGGACCTACGAGCAGTACTTC; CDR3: CATRTDRTYEQYF
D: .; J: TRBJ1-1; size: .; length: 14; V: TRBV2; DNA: TGTGCCAGCAGTGCTCCACGGTCGAACACTGAAGCTTTCTTT; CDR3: CASSAPRSNTEAFF
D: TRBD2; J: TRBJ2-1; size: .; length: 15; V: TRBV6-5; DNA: TGTGCCAGCACCCGGAAAGCGGGAGTCTACAATGAGCAGTTCTTC; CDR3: CASTRKAGVYNEQFF
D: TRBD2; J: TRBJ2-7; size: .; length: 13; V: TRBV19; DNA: TGTGCCAGTAGCGGACTAGCGACCCACGAGCAGTACTTC; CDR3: CASSGLATHEQYF
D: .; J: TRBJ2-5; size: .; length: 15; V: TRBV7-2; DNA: TGTGCCAGCAGCTTACAATCTGGGACCCAAGAGACCCAGTACTTC; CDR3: CASSLQSGTQETQYF
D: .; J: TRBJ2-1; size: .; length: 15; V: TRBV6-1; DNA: TGTGCCAGCAGTGTACCCTTGGGCTCCTACAATGAGCAGTTCTTC; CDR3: CASSVPLGSYNEQFF
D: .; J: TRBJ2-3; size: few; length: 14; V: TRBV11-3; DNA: TGTGCCAGCAGCTCCCGCCAGTACCCAGATACGCAGTATTTT; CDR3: CASSSRQYPDTQYF